This T cell receptor (beta chain) was sequenced for a study of metastatic and nonmetastatic thyroid tumors. The overall study: For malignant and benign thyroid patients, tumor or nodule tissue and blood were the sources whose repertoires were compared. Study-wide points: Reports indicated that malignant thyroid tumors showed significantly higher TCR beta diversity than benign nodules did, in blood and tumor.

Original handling: The study's classifier, a distant-metastasis tool for papillary thyroid cancer, was built using CDR3 differences across clinicopathological groups. TCRdb re-clonotyped the PCR reads through MiXCR. TCRdb, not the original authors, processed these V and J calls. The sample lists 9,900 or so clones, around 30% occurring once. Treatment of any kind had been given to no patient before thyroid surgery. CDR3 length: 15 residues. The V segment lost 4 bases and the J segment 2 bases; nucleotides outside the gene matches: 2. CDR1 and CDR2 from the germline V gene are SGHTA and FQGNSA. By share of the sample, this clone is medium-sized. Its specificity is unknown.

The chain recombines TRBV7-2 with TRBJ2-3; 11 bases fit TRBD2. Sample: tumor tissue. The clonotype was recovered from a female donor with papillary thyroid cancer or a benign thyroid nodule (not recorded which). Some clones in this sample may be carry-over from other donors' samples. For the CDR3, the DNA is TGTGCCAGCAGCTCTAGCGGGAGGCACACAGATACGCAGTATTTT. This sequence encodes CASSSSGRHTDTQYF.